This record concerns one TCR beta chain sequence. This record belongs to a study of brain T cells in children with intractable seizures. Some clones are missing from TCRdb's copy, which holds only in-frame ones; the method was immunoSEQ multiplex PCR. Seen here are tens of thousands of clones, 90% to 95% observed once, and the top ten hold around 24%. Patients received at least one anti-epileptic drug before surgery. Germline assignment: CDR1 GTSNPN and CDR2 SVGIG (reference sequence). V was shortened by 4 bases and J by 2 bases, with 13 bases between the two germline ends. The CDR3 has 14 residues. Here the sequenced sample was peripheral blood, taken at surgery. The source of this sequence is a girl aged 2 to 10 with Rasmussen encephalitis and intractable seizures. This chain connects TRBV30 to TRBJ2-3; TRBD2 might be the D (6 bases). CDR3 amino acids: CAWIKAGHTDTQYF. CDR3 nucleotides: TGTGCCTGGATTAAGGCGGGGCACACAGATACGCAGTATTTT.